The 10 T cell receptor beta chains below come from one sample, sequenced in a study of T cells in Graves' hyperthyroidism and ophthalmopathy. Amplified regions were TCR beta CDR3 sequences from RNA transcripts. TCR CDR3 underwent first-round RT-PCR with the HTBI primer set. TCRdb recomputed calls from the multiplex PCR reads with MiXCR, one row per CDR3 protein. This table holds 640,000 or so distinct CDR3 sequences, 12% to 15% found once. Sequences were obtained from blood. These receptors came from a woman younger than 30 with Graves' ophthalmopathy.

This clonotype has ten or more counts. The chain combines TRBV6-1 with TRBJ1-4, with 10 positions matching TRBD1. Unmatched junction bases numbered 10, after V lost 5 bases and J lost 7 bases. Per germline, CDR1 MNHNS and CDR2 SASEGT. CDR3 size: 16 residues. This chain's CDR3 is CASSLQGTGAGEKLFF. As DNA, the CDR3 is TGTGCCAGCAGTTTACAGGGGACAGGGGCGGGTGAAAAACTGTTTTTT.

This clonotype was counted at least ten times. J is TRBJ2-3 and V is TRBV12-3 or TRBV12-4, with 7 bases that match TRBD2. V shed 2 bases, J shed 5 bases, and the junction held 13 bases outside the gene matches. The CDR3 is 17 amino acids. This chain's CDR3 is CASSLFAGEALGDTQYF. The CDR3 DNA reads TGTGCCAGCAGTTTATTTGCGGGAGAGGCGCTGGGAGATACGCAGTATTTT.

This clonotype was seen ten or more times. The J gene is TRBJ2-3, the V gene TRBV6-5, with 7 bases aligning to TRBD2. The CDR3 has 17 amino acids. CDR1 and CDR2 (germline): MNHEY, SVGAGI. With V trimmed by 0 bases and J by 6 bases, 12 bases remained unmatched. The CDR3 is CASSYSTAGAHRDTQYF. The CDR3 bases are TGTGCCAGCAGTTACTCAACCGCGGGAGCCCATCGGGATACGCAGTATTTT.

The table lists this clonotype with many counts. This rearrangement joins TRBV18 to TRBJ2-7; 9 nucleotides match TRBD1. V was clipped by 8 bases and J by 5 bases; unmatched bases: 4. There are 12 residues in the CDR3. Germline lookup yields CDR1 KGHSH and CDR2 LQKENI. Written as DNA, the CDR3 is TGTGCCAGCGGGACAGGGTTCCACGAGCAGTACTTC. Its protein is CASGTGFHEQYF.

The V gene is TRBV11-1, the J gene TRBJ2-7; 14 nucleotides match TRBD2. This CDR3 has 15 residues. V was clipped by 6 bases and J by 7 bases; unmatched bases: 8. CDR1 SGHAT and CDR2 FQDESV come from the germline V gene (reference sequence). This CDR3 is CASSGTSGSLREQYF. CDR3 nucleotides: TGTGCCAGCAGTGGGACTAGCGGGAGTCTGAGGGAGCAGTACTTC.

The chain is built from TRBV2 and TRBJ2-7, with 9 bases lining up with TRBD2. V gave up 7 bases and J gave up 3 bases; unmatched junction bases: 7. This CDR3 has 14 residues. CDR1 and CDR2 from the germline V gene are SNHLY and FYNNEI. Here the CDR3 reads CASKFGGRVYEQYF. The CDR3 nucleotides read TGTGCCAGCAAGTTCGGCGGGAGGGTCTACGAGCAGTACTTC.

The rearrangement uses TRBV11-1 and TRBJ2-1, with 8 positions matching TRBD2. The germline V gene has CDR1 SGHAT and CDR2 FQDESV (reference sequence). The CDR3 contains 16 residues. V trimming: 1 base; J trimming: 7 bases; junction bases outside the gene matches: 9. The CDR3 DNA reads as TGTGCCAGCAGCTTAGGGCGAGCGGGGGCGGGGAATGAGCAGTTCTTC. It specifies CASSLGRAGAGNEQFF.

This clonotype was seen only a few times. V usage is TRBV29-1 and J usage is TRBJ2-7, with 7 bases aligning to TRBD1. With 7 bases clipped from V and 5 bases from J, the junction kept 17 bases outside the gene matches. CDR3 size: 15 residues. The germline CDR1 and CDR2 sequences are SQVTM and ANQGSEA. This CDR3 reads CSGGRGVGGRDEQYF. As DNA, the CDR3 is TGCAGCGGGGGTCGAGGTGTAGGGGGCCGTGACGAGCAGTACTTC.

This clonotype was seen repeatedly, ten times or more. V and J are TRBV6-2 or TRBV6-3 and TRBJ2-1, with TRBD2 identical over 11 bases. With 9 bases clipped from V and 13 bases from J, the junction kept 11 bases outside the gene matches. Germline CDR1 MNHEY, CDR2 SVGEGT. The CDR3 length is 13 residues. CDR3 region: CASHKTSGTEQFF. Here the CDR3 DNA reads TGTGCCAGTCACAAGACTAGCGGGACGGAACAGTTCTTC.

This clonotype was observed a handful of times. The chain links TRBV28 to TRBJ1-6; weak D call: TRBD1 (6 bases). The germline V and J ends were trimmed by 3 bases and 7 bases, with 13 bases remaining between them. Germline CDR1 and CDR2: MDHEN and SYDVKM. The CDR3 loop spans 15 amino acids. The CDR3 DNA sequence: TGTGCCAGCAGTTTTAGTCAGGGGCCCAATTCACCCCTCCACTTT. As protein: CASSFSQGPNSPLHF.